The 29 T cell receptor beta chains below all came from one sample that was sequenced in a study of blood T cells in healthy people across ages. A second PCR of about 7 to 12 cycles used a sample-barcoded 5' primer and a J-beta primer mix. TCRdb used MiXCR to reprocess the 5' RACE reads, holding one entry per CDR3 protein. The sample consists of roughly 800,000 distinct CDR3 sequences, under 40% of them appearing once. Sequences were obtained from blood. All receptors come from a man in his late teens or twenties in good health.

The rearrangement uses TRBV11-2 and TRBJ1-4; no clear D gene. V was clipped by 1 base and J by 2 bases, with 14 bases between them. Germline loops: CDR1 SGHAT, CDR2 FQNNGV. CDR3 length equals 17 residues. The CDR3 DNA follows: TGTGCCAGCAGCTTAGCGGCCCCCCGGAGGACTAATGAAAAACTGTTTTTT. This encodes CASSLAAPRRTNEKLFF.

A remark on this clonotype: This could be a read error, since a much larger clone is one nucleotide away. This CDR3 fails to terminate in the conserved phenylalanine or tryptophan, so it likely reflects a read error. The rearrangement uses TRBV10-3 and TRBJ2-1, with D possibly being TRBD2 (6 bases). Deletions cut 0 bases from V and 5 bases from J, with 11 bases between. Germline CDR1 and CDR2: ENHRY and SYGVKD. The CDR3 is made up of 15 amino acids. The CDR3 DNA reads TGTGCCATCAGTGAGTCGGCGCGGGGCGACAATGAGCAGTTCCTC. As protein: CAISESARGDNEQFL.

V usage is TRBV7-2 and J usage is TRBJ1-2, with a tentative D call TRBD1 (6 bases). The CDR3 runs to 15 residues. The V end lost 1 base, the J end lost 5 bases, and 14 bases lay between the germline ends. The germline V gene encodes CDR1 SGHTA and CDR2 FQGNSA. This CDR3 reads CASSLDGGVYYGYTF. In DNA form, the CDR3 reads TGTGCCAGCAGCTTAGATGGGGGCGTTTATTATGGCTACACCTTC.

The chain is built from TRBV6-2 or TRBV6-3 and TRBJ2-5; possible D gene TRBD2, 5 bases. This CDR3 contains 15 residues. Trimming removed 3 bases from V and 6 bases from J, with 17 bases in between. CDR1 MNHEY and CDR2 SVGEGT come from the germline V gene. The CDR3 sequence: CASSYFDGIVQTQYF. The CDR3 region has the DNA TGTGCCAGCAGTTATTTCGACGGGATCGTTCAGACCCAGTACTTC.

The chain couples TRBV7-9 to TRBJ1-1; TRBD1 is a possible D gene (6 bases). The germline gives CDR1 SEHNR, CDR2 FQNEAQ (reference sequence). Trimming pared 1 base from V and 7 bases from J, leaving 13 bases between. CDR3 length: 14 residues. CDR3 in amino acids: CASSLGGQGGEAFF. As DNA, the CDR3 is TGTGCCAGCAGCTTAGGGGGGCAGGGAGGTGAAGCTTTCTTT.

This clonotype appeared a few times. This rearrangement joins TRBV20-1 to TRBJ1-4, with D possibly TRBD1 on 6 matching bases. Germline CDR1 is DFQATT and CDR2 is SNEGSKA (reference sequence). The V end lost 3 bases, the J end lost 4 bases, and 9 bases lay between the germline ends. The CDR3 has 13 residues. Here the CDR3 reads CSARTGLNEKLFF. CDR3 DNA sequence: TGCAGTGCTAGGACAGGCCTTAATGAAAAACTGTTTTTT.

This chain joins TRBV2 and TRBJ1-5; D gene ambiguous. The V gene lost 3 bases and the J gene lost 4 bases, with 10 bases spanning the gap. The V gene's germline CDR1 is SNHLY and CDR2 FYNNEI. CDR3 size: 14 residues. CDR3 sequence (DNA): TGTGCCAGCAGTGACGTCGATCCGAATCAGCCCCAGCATTTT. This encodes CASSDVDPNQPQHF. Together with reference TRBV2 and TRBJ1-5, the CDR3 gives the full variable domain: EPEVTQTPSHQVTQMGQEVILRCVPISNHLYFYWYRQILGQKVEFLVSFYNNEISEKSEIFDDQFSVERPDGSNFTLKIRSTKLEDSAMYFCASSDVDPNQPQHFGDGTRLSIL.

This chain links TRBV4-1 with TRBJ2-1, with 9 positions matching TRBD2. J was trimmed by 6 bases and V by 4 bases; bases with no gene match: 7. The CDR3 extends over 15 amino acids. CDR1 MGHRA and CDR2 YSYEKL come from the germline V gene. CDR3 loop: CASSPGTSRGNEQFF. The CDR3 nucleotides are TGCGCCAGCAGCCCCGGGACTAGCAGAGGCAATGAGCAGTTCTTC.

This clonotype was counted a single time. V is TRBV7-3 and J is TRBJ2-3; possibly TRBD2 for D (6 bases). This CDR3 region has 15 residues. The germline V gene encodes CDR1 SGHTA and CDR2 FQGTGA. Deletions cut 4 bases from V and 2 bases from J, with 13 bases between. In DNA, the CDR3 is TGTGCCAGCAGCTCCTGGGACTCAGACACAGATACGCAGTATTTT. Translating gives CASSSWDSDTDTQYF.

This clonotype was observed a handful of times. The rearrangement uses TRBV10-3 and TRBJ1-1; D call uncertain. This CDR3 has 14 residues. CDR1 and CDR2 from the germline V gene are ENHRY and SYGVKD. V lost 2 bases, J lost 2 bases, and 9 bases lay in between. CDR3 bases: TGTGCCATCAGTGAGCCCAACCGTAACACTGAAGCTTTCTTT. Encoded protein: CAISEPNRNTEAFF.

This clonotype has at least ten counts. The gene calls are TRBV5-1 and TRBJ2-1; no firm D call. The CDR3 totals 17 residues. V lost 0 bases, J lost 0 bases, and 13 bases lay in between. In germline, CDR1 is SGHRS, CDR2 YFSETQ. This CDR3 reads CASSLELTYGSYNEQFF. The CDR3 DNA reads as TGCGCCAGCAGCTTGGAGCTCACCTACGGCTCCTACAATGAGCAGTTCTTC. Variable domain in full (rest from reference TRBV5-1 and TRBJ2-1): KAGVTQTPRYLIKTRGQQVTLSCSPISGHRSVSWYQQTPGQGLQFLFEYFSETQRNKGNFPGRFSGRQFSNSRSEMNVSTLELGDSALYLCASSLELTYGSYNEQFFGPGTRLTVL.

This clonotype was counted a few times. The J gene is TRBJ1-5, the V gene TRBV20-1; D gene ambiguous. V lost 0 bases and J lost 0, with 12 bases in between. The CDR3 runs 16 residues. Germline CDR1 DFQATT, CDR2 SNEGSKA (reference sequence). The CDR3 loop reads CSARDPAAYSNQPQHF. Written as DNA, the CDR3 is TGCAGTGCTAGAGACCCGGCAGCGTATAGCAATCAGCCCCAGCATTTT.

The genes are TRBV3-1 and TRBJ2-2; unclear D gene. Germline V CDR1 and CDR2: LGHDT, YNNKEL (reference sequence). V gave up 2 bases and J gave up 4 bases, with 8 bases separating them. This CDR3 region has 14 residues. This CDR3 is CASSQRRATGELFF. The CDR3 bases are TGTGCCAGCAGCCAACGAAGAGCCACCGGGGAGCTGTTTTTT.

This sequence joins TRBV6-4 and TRBJ2-1, with TRBD1 identical over 7 bases. Per germline, CDR1 MRHNA and CDR2 SNTAGT. The CDR3 is 15 residues long. V shed 3 bases and J 5 bases; nucleotides not matched to a gene: 7. CDR3 bases: TGTGCCAGCAGTGAGTCTGAACAGGGGAACAATGAGCAGTTCTTC. Amino acids: CASSESEQGNNEQFF.

The chain recombines TRBV20-1 with TRBJ2-1; the D call may be TRBD1 or TRBD2 (6 bases each). The germline V gene encodes CDR1 DFQATT and CDR2 SNEGSKA (reference sequence). The CDR3 loop spans 15 amino acids. The ends were cut back, 6 bases at V and 4 bases at J, with 19 bases in the middle. The CDR3 nucleotides are TGCAGTGCCCCCCGGGGGCGGGGATTATACAATGAGCAGTTCTTC. Its protein product is CSAPRGRGLYNEQFF.

The chain carries TRBV29-1 and TRBJ2-6, with 9 bases fitting TRBD1. Germline lookup yields CDR1 SQVTM and CDR2 ANQGSEA. The CDR3 sequence is 17 residues long. With 2 bases clipped from V and 0 bases from J, the junction kept 5 bases outside the gene matches. CDR3 protein: CSVEHRDRDSGANVLTF. The CDR3 DNA reads TGCAGCGTTGAACACCGGGACAGGGACTCTGGGGCCAACGTCCTGACTTTC.

The rearrangement uses TRBV10-3 and TRBJ1-2; D may be TRBD1 (5 bases). From germline, CDR1 is ENHRY and CDR2 SYGVKD. This CDR3 has 16 residues. Trimming took 3 bases from V and 0 from J, leaving 14 bases between them. In DNA form, the CDR3 reads TGTGCCATCAGTGATCCTAGCAGGGACCCTAACTATGGCTACACCTTC. Translating it yields CAISDPSRDPNYGYTF.

Only one count was recorded for this clonotype. Being one base from a much bigger clone, this may be a read error. The genes are TRBV25-1 and TRBJ2-7, with TRBD2 matching over 10 bases. The V segment lost 6 bases and the J segment 7 bases; nucleotides outside the gene matches: 6. Germline V lookup: CDR1 MGHDK, CDR2 SYGVNS. CDR3 length equals 13 residues. The CDR3 sequence is CASSQLAGLEQYF. For the CDR3, the DNA is TGTGCCAGCAGCCAACTAGCGGGGCTAGAGCAGTACTTC.

This clonotype was detected many times. V usage is TRBV7-3 and J usage is TRBJ1-2; TRBD1 matches 7 bases. V was pared by 4 bases and J by 5 bases, with 13 bases of the junction left unmatched. This CDR3 is built from 16 residues. Germline V CDR1 and CDR2: SGHTA, FQGTGA. CDR3 nucleotides: TGTGCCAGCAGCTCGCACGGACAGGCCAAACCTTATGGCTACACCTTC. Translation gives CASSSHGQAKPYGYTF.

This clonotype was recorded many times. The chain has TRBV12-3 or TRBV12-4 and TRBJ2-4; TRBD1 aligns across 12 bases. CDR3 length: 15 amino acids. The trim removed 6 bases at V and 2 bases at J, leaving 2 bases unmatched. CDR3 loop: CASRGQGASKNIQYF. The CDR3, as DNA: TGTGCCAGCAGGGGACAGGGGGCTTCCAAAAACATTCAGTACTTC.

This clonotype showed up just a few times. The chain is built from TRBV12-3 or TRBV12-4 and TRBJ2-3; 8 positions agree with TRBD2. There are 14 residues in the CDR3. J gave up 2 bases and V 4 bases, and 2 bases lay outside the gene matches. CDR3 in DNA: TGTGCCAGCAGTTACGGGGGGGCCACAGATACGCAGTATTTT. Translation: CASSYGGATDTQYF.

The V and J genes are TRBV2 and TRBJ2-5, with D maybe TRBD1 (7 bases). The CDR3 is 15 amino acids. Germline lookup yields CDR1 SNHLY and CDR2 FYNNEI. The V and J ends lost 6 bases and 11 bases respectively, with 25 bases between them. The DNA of the CDR3 is TGTGCCAGCAGGCCTACAGGGGAGGTGGGGTATGAGCAGTACTTC. It codes for CASRPTGEVGYEQYF. The variable domain in full, completed from reference TRBV2 and TRBJ2-5, reads EPEVTQTPSHQVTQMGQEVILRCVPISNHLYFYWYRQILGQKVEFLVSFYNNEISEKSEIFDDQFSVERPDGSNFTLKIRSTKLEDSAMYFCASRPTGEVGYEQYFGPGTRLLVL.

The genes are TRBV7-8 and TRBJ1-2; no definite D call. The CDR3 has 13 amino acids. Germline V gene data show CDR1 as SGHVS and CDR2 as FQNEAQ. V lost 5 bases to trimming and J lost 5 bases, with 12 bases between them. The CDR3 region is CASSNPSQYGYTF. CDR3 bases: TGTGCCAGCAGCAACCCGTCCCAATATGGCTACACCTTC.

This sequence joins TRBV2 and TRBJ2-1; TRBD1 agrees at 7 bases. The length of the CDR3 is 14 residues. The germline V gene has CDR1 SNHLY and CDR2 FYNNEI. Unmatched junction bases numbered 6, after V lost 2 bases and J lost 8 bases. CDR3 DNA sequence: TGTGCCAGCAGTGAAAACCGGGACAGCTATGAGCAGTTCTTC. It encodes CASSENRDSYEQFF. Complete variable domain (other parts from reference TRBV2 and TRBJ2-1): EPEVTQTPSHQVTQMGQEVILRCVPISNHLYFYWYRQILGQKVEFLVSFYNNEISEKSEIFDDQFSVERPDGSNFTLKIRSTKLEDSAMYFCASSENRDSYEQFFGPGTRLTVL.

This chain uses TRBV13 with TRBJ2-7; 9 bases line up with TRBD1. TRBJ2-5 matches the DNA end more closely, so the J call is doubtful. CDR1 PRHDT and CDR2 FYEKMQ come from the germline V gene (reference sequence). CDR3 size: 16 residues. The CDR3, as DNA: TGTGCCAGCAGCTTACCGACAGGGGGAACGAGGGAGACCCAGTACTTC. It translates to CASSLPTGGTRETQYF.

The DNA of the CDR3 is TGCGCCAGCAGCTACAACGGAAACACCATATATTTT. Protein: CASSYNGNTIYF. This chain joins TRBV5-1 and TRBJ1-3; D not resolved. The CDR3 runs 12 residues. V was clipped by 3 bases and J by 4 bases, with 5 bases between them. The germline CDR1 and CDR2 sequences are SGHRS and YFSETQ.

This clonotype was observed at least ten times. V is TRBV27 and J is TRBJ2-7; tentatively, D is TRBD2 (5 bases). This CDR3 has 13 residues. CDR1 and CDR2 from the germline V gene are MNHEY and SMNVEV (reference sequence). V lost 6 bases, J lost 2 bases, and 11 bases lay in between. CDR3 bases: TGTGCCAGCAGGCGAGGGTCCGCCTACGAGCAGTACTTC. It codes for CASRRGSAYEQYF.

On this clonotype: One end of the junction varies from germline; a read error may be responsible. The chain employs TRBV4-3 and TRBJ2-3; perhaps TRBD1 as D (7 bases). The CDR3 is 14 residues long. Germline V CDR1 and CDR2: LGHNA, YSLEER. The CDR3 protein is CARSQAGGGDTQYF. The CDR3 DNA sequence: TGCGCCAGGAGCCAGGCAGGGGGAGGTGATACGCAGTATTTT.

This clonotype was detected ten times or more. The V call is TRBV20-1, the J call TRBJ2-3; D possibly corresponds to TRBD2 (6 bases). CDR1 is DFQATT, CDR2 SNEGSKA, per germline (reference sequence). This CDR3 region has 12 residues. Deletions cut 4 bases from V and 9 bases from J, with 14 bases between. CDR3 residues: CSAILSGETQYF. The CDR3 nucleotides read TGCAGTGCTATCCTCTCGGGGGAAACGCAGTATTTT.